These T cell receptor beta chains were read from a single sample in a study of T cell responses to AZD1222 COVID-19 vaccine. Repertoires were generated with immunoSEQ multiplex PCR, while TCRdb's copy carries only in-frame clones and drops some. Altogether 150,000 to 200,000 clones are present, roughly 88% being singletons, with the ten largest covering approximately 10%. The sample in question was peripheral blood, obtained 28 days after the second AZD1222 dose. The receptor set was obtained from an adult who received the AZD1222 COVID-19 vaccine. The CDR3 runs from the conserved cysteine through the conserved F or W. A D gene is named only where the DNA matches it firmly.

D | J | V | CDR3
- | TRBJ2-7 | TRBV30 | CAWSDSQAREQYF
TRBD1 | TRBJ1-4 | TRBV27 | CASSFFAPGQGAGEKLFF
- | TRBJ1-4 | TRBV12-3/TRBV12-4 | CASSEATNEKLFF
- | TRBJ1-1 | TRBV19 | CASNIGGTTAGEAFF
TRBD1 | TRBJ2-2 | TRBV7-8 | CASSLGGQGTGELFF
- | TRBJ2-2 | TRBV7-9 | CASSFGPTGELFF
- | TRBJ2-2 | TRBV11-2 | CASSFAGYTGELFF
TRBD1 | TRBJ2-7 | TRBV10-3 | CATDRKNEQYF
- | TRBJ1-1 | TRBV7-2 | CASSTKGRATEAFF
TRBD1 | TRBJ1-2 | TRBV7-2 | CASSLRAGTDSGYTF
- | TRBJ1-3 | TRBV5-1 | CASSLEGTQANTIYF
- | TRBJ1-2 | TRBV6-5 | CASSYGGGYGYTF
TRBD1 | TRBJ1-1 | TRBV3-1/TRBV3-2 | CASSLDRENTEAFF
TRBD1 | TRBJ1-1 | TRBV19 | CASSGTVNTEAFF
- | TRBJ1-5 | TRBV6-2/TRBV6-3 | CASSYPRGAVNQPQHF
TRBD1 | TRBJ1-2 | TRBV19 | CASNESPYRTGLSGYTF
TRBD1 | TRBJ1-4 | TRBV18 | CASSLDRGQTNEKLFF
- | TRBJ1-2 | TRBV21-1 | CASSKLPRLTNGYTF
- | TRBJ1-6 | TRBV9 | CASSPAGTYNSPLHF
- | TRBJ2-2 | TRBV12-3/TRBV12-4 | CASNLGVPGELFF
- | TRBJ2-1 | TRBV3-1/TRBV3-2 | CASSQRSFGNEQFF
- | TRBJ1-5 | TRBV18 | CASSPGGAGNQPQHF
- | TRBJ2-3 | TRBV10-3 | CASHSRTDTDTQYF
- | TRBJ1-1 | TRBV5-1 | CASSSLGGNTEAFF
- | TRBJ2-3 | TRBV28 | CASSFIQGGATDTQYF
- | TRBJ2-2 | TRBV9 | CASSPSWTAGELFF
TRBD1 | TRBJ1-1 | TRBV5-1 | CASSYGQGRVNTEAFF
- | TRBJ2-5 | TRBV7-3 | CASSLDPGPQETQYF
- | TRBJ1-6 | TRBV7-2 | CASSSQVQGGSPLHF
TRBD2 | TRBJ2-7 | TRBV7-6 | CASSLMPSGGTYEQYF
- | TRBJ2-2 | TRBV5-4 | CASSLTDWPTGELFF
- | TRBJ2-5 | TRBV20-1 | CSARGSETQYF
- | TRBJ1-1 | TRBV6-5 | CASSNTFGTEAFF
- | TRBJ1-1 | TRBV6-5 | CASSTFQTNTEAFF
TRBD2 | TRBJ2-5 | TRBV5-1 | CASSPRASGQETQYF
TRBD1 | TRBJ1-2 | TRBV2 | CASRGDSNGYTF
- | TRBJ2-7 | TRBV25-1 | CASSEYRGYEQYF
- | TRBJ1-5 | TRBV19 | CASSISDLSNQPQHF
- | TRBJ1-6 | TRBV30 | CAWSAFNNSPLHF
- | TRBJ1-1 | TRBV15 | CATSRARGNMNTEAFF
- | TRBJ2-7 | TRBV6-5 | CASRKTSTYEQYF
TRBD2 | TRBJ2-7 | TRBV4-3 | CASSQGSGGTYEQYF
- | TRBJ2-7 | TRBV15 | CATSNGGISGARHEQYF
- | TRBJ2-7 | TRBV5-5 | CASSLGYEQYF
- | TRBJ2-1 | TRBV20-1 | CSAKQWSSFF
- | TRBJ2-7 | TRBV6-5 | CASSYGQHYEQYF